Below, 12 T cell receptor beta chains from the same sample are listed, as sequenced in a study of technical replicates of blood from several donors. Assay used: immunoSEQ multiplex PCR; TCRdb lists only in-frame clones, some missing. This sample carries 65,000 to 85,000 clones, 85% to 95% of them seen once, and the ten largest clones take over 0.35%. The sequenced sample was T cells isolated from PBMCs. The receptors derive from a human donor in good health.

This clone appeared a single time. V gene TRBV7-2 combines with J gene TRBJ2-3; 10 nucleotides agree with TRBD2. V dropped 7 bases and J dropped 6; count of bases not matched to a gene: 13. The CDR3 has 16 residues. The germline V gene encodes CDR1 SGHTA and CDR2 FQGNSA. Written as DNA, the CDR3 is TGTGCCAGCACCCGAGGGCTAGCGGGAGAGAGGGATACGCAGTATTTT. It specifies CASTRGLAGERDTQYF.

The chain links TRBV19 to TRBJ1-1, with D hard to call. Trimming took 1 base from V and 7 from J, leaving 7 bases between them. The CDR3 loop spans 12 amino acids. Germline V gene lookup returns CDR1 LNHDA and CDR2 SQIVND (reference sequence). DNA for the CDR3: TGTGCCAGTAGTATAGGACGGAGTGAAGCTTTCTTT. The encoded protein is CASSIGRSEAFF.

The chain is built from TRBV27 and TRBJ2-3; 9 bases map to TRBD2. CDR3 length: 15 residues. Germline V gene data show CDR1 as MNHEY and CDR2 as SMNVEV (reference sequence). With 2 bases clipped from V and 3 bases from J, the junction kept 3 bases outside the gene matches. CDR3 in amino acids: CASSLALAGTDTQYF. CDR3 nucleotides: TGTGCCAGCAGTTTAGCACTAGCGGGTACAGATACGCAGTATTTT.

This chain links TRBV27 with TRBJ2-7; D unclear. The V and J ends lost 8 bases and 0 bases respectively, with 11 bases between them. The CDR3 extends over 13 amino acids. Germline V gene sequence: CDR1 MNHEY, CDR2 SMNVEV (reference sequence). The CDR3 protein is CASALQSSYEQYF. The CDR3 DNA is TGTGCCAGCGCCTTACAGAGCTCCTACGAGCAGTACTTC.

This sequence joins TRBV7-6 and TRBJ2-3; TRBD1 matches at 7 bases. Germline lookup yields CDR1 SGHVS and CDR2 FNYEAQ. The CDR3 length is 16 residues. The V and J ends lost 5 bases and 0 bases, in that order; junction bases with no gene match: 8. CDR3 loop: CASSPRPGQSTDTQYF. The DNA for the CDR3 is TGTGCCAGCAGCCCGCGACCGGGACAGAGCACAGATACGCAGTATTTT. The whole variable domain, filled in from reference TRBV7-6 and TRBJ2-3, reads GAGVSQSPRYKVTKRGQDVALRCDPISGHVSLYWYRQALGQGPEFLTYFNYEAQQDKSGLPNDRFSAERPEGSISTLTIQRTEQRDSAMYRCASSPRPGQSTDTQYFGPGTRLTVL.

The chain joins TRBV6-6 to TRBJ1-3, with no clear D. V was trimmed by 3 bases and J by 0 bases, leaving 9 bases between them. Germline V CDR1 and CDR2: MNHNY, SVGAGI (reference sequence). The CDR3 length is 15 residues. The CDR3 bases are TGTGCCAGCAGTTATGTGAGGAGCTCTGGAAACACCATATATTTT. Its protein is CASSYVRSSGNTIYF.

The genes are TRBV19 and TRBJ2-7; 12 bases match TRBD2. Trimming took 3 bases from V and 3 from J; bases not matched to a gene: 3. Per germline, CDR1 LNHDA and CDR2 SQIVND (reference sequence). This CDR3 comprises 15 residues. The CDR3 nucleotides read TGTGCCAGTAGTATGGGGACTAGCGGGTTCTACGAGCAGTACTTC. Translating gives CASSMGTSGFYEQYF.

The chain carries TRBV6-5 and TRBJ1-1; possibly TRBD1 for D (6 bases). The V end was cut by 2 bases, the J end by 0 bases, with 7 bases between. This CDR3 has 14 amino acids. Germline-derived CDR1 and CDR2 are MNHEY and SVGAGI. The CDR3 nucleotides read TGTGCCAGCAGTTACGGGGGCATGAACACTGAAGCTTTCTTT. Amino acids: CASSYGGMNTEAFF.

This clone has a single count. The V call is TRBV20-1, the J call TRBJ2-1; D uncertain. The CDR3 contains 10 residues. Germline-derived CDR1 and CDR2 are DFQATT and SNEGSKA (reference sequence). The V and J ends lost 6 bases and 4 bases respectively, with 4 bases between them. The CDR3 protein is CSAFYNEQFF. The DNA for the CDR3 is TGCAGTGCCTTTTACAATGAGCAGTTCTTC.

V gene TRBV7-9 combines with J gene TRBJ2-2, with D possibly matching TRBD1 (5 bases). V lost 5 bases, J lost 0 bases, and 10 bases lay in between. There are 15 residues in the CDR3. Germline V gene data show CDR1 as SEHNR and CDR2 as FQNEAQ (reference sequence). The CDR3 nucleotides read TGTGCCAGCAGCCGGACACCTTCGAACACCGGGGAGCTGTTTTTT. Protein: CASSRTPSNTGELFF.

The chain uses TRBV28 and TRBJ2-7, with 12 bases aligning to TRBD2. Trimming removed 5 bases from V and 3 bases from J; junction bases left unmatched: 8. The V gene's germline CDR1 is MDHEN and CDR2 SYDVKM. This CDR3 is 16 amino acids long. CDR3 nucleotides: TGTGCCAGCAGTCCAGGACTAGCGGGGCCGATCTACGAGCAGTACTTC. This encodes CASSPGLAGPIYEQYF.

This sequence joins TRBV5-4 and TRBJ2-7, with TRBD2 matching 8 bases. This CDR3 is built from 14 residues. The ends lost 0 bases at V and 3 bases at J; junction bases unmatched: 2. The germline gives CDR1 SGHNT, CDR2 YYREEE (reference sequence). CDR3 amino acids: CASSLGREGYEQYF. CDR3 in DNA: TGTGCCAGCAGCTTGGGACGGGAGGGCTACGAGCAGTACTTC.